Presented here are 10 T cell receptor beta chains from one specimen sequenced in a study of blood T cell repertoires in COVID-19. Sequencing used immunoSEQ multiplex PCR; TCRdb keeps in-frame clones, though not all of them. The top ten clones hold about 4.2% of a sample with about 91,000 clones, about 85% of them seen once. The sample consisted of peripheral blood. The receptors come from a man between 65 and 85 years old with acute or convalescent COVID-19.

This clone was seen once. The CDR3 DNA reads as TGTGCCAGCAGTTTAGGGAGGGCTACGGGAAACACCATATATTTT. Translation: CASSLGRATGNTIYF. The chain combines TRBV28 with TRBJ1-3; D gene ambiguous. Trimming removed 2 bases at V and 4 bases at J, with 12 bases between. The CDR3 has 15 residues. Germline CDR1 reads MDHEN; CDR2 reads SYDVKM.

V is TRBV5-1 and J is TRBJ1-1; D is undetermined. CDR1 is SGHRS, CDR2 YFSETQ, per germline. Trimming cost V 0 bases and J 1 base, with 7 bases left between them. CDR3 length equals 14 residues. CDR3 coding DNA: TGCGCCAGCAGCTTGGGTCGGGGGAACACTGAAGCTTTCTTT. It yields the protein CASSLGRGNTEAFF.

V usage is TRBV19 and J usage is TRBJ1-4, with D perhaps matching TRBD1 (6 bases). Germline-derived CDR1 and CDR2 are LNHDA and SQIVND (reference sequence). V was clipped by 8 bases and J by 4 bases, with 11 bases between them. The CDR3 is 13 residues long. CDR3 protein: CASRGQINEKLFF. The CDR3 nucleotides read TGTGCCAGTCGAGGACAGATTAATGAAAAACTGTTTTTT.

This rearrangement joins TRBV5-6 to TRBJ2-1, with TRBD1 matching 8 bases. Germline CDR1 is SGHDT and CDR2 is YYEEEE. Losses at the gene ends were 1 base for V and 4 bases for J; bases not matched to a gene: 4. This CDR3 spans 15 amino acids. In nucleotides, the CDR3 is TGTGCCAGCAGCTTGAGAGGACAGGGATACAATGAGCAGTTCTTC. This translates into CASSLRGQGYNEQFF.

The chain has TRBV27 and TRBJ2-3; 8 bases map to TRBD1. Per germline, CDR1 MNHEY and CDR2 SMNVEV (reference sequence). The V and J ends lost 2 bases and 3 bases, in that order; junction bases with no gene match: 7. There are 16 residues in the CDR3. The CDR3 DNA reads TGTGCCAGCAGTTTAGGACAGGGAGGTGGGACAGATACGCAGTATTTT. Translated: CASSLGQGGGTDTQYF.

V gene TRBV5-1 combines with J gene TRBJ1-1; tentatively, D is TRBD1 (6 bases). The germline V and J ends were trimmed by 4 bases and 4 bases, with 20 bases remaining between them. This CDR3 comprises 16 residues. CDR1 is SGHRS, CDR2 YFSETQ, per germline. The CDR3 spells CASSRDEGDGGTEAFF. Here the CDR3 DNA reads TGCGCCAGCAGCCGGGACGAGGGGGATGGTGGCACTGAAGCTTTCTTT. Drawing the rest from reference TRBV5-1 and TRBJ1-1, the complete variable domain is KAGVTQTPRYLIKTRGQQVTLSCSPISGHRSVSWYQQTPGQGLQFLFEYFSETQRNKGNFPGRFSGRQFSNSRSEMNVSTLELGDSALYLCASSRDEGDGGTEAFFGQGTRLTVV.

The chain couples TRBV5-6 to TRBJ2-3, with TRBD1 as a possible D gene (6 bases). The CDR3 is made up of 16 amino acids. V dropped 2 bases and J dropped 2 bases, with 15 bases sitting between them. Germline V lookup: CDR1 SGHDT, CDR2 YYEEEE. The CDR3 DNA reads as TGTGCCAGCAGCTTTCCAGGGGCGCCCTTCACAGATACGCAGTATTTT. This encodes CASSFPGAPFTDTQYF.

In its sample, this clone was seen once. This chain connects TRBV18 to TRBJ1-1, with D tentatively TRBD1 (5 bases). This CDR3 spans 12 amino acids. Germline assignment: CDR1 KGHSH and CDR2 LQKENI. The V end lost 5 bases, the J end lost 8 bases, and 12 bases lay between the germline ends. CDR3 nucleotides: TGTGCCAGCTCAACTACGACAGCAGAAGCTTTCTTT. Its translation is CASSTTTAEAFF.

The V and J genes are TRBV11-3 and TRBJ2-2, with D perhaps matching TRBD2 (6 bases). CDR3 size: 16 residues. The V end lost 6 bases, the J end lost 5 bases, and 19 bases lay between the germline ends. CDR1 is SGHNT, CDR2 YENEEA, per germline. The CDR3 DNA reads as TGTGCCAGCAGTCCCCACCGGGGGACGAGGACCGGGGAGCTGTTTTTT. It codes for CASSPHRGTRTGELFF.

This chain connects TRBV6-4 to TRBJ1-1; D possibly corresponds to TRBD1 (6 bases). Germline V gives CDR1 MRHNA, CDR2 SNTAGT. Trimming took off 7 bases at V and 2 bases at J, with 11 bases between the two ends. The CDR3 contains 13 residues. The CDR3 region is CASNRGGNTEAFF. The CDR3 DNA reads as TGTGCCAGCAATCGAGGGGGAAACACTGAAGCTTTCTTT.